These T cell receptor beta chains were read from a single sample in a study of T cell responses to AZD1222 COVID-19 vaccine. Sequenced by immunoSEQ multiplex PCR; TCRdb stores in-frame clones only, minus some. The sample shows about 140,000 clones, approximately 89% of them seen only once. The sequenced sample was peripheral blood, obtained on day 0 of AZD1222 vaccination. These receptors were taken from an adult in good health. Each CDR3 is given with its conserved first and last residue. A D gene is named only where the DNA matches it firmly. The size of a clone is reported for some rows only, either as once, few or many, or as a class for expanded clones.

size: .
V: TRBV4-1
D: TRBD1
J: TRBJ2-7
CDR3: CASSHVGTGEEQYF
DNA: TGCGCCAGCAGCCATGTTGGGACAGGGGAAGAGCAGTACTTC

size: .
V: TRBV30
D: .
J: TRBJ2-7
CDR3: CAWTGLRSEQYF
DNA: TGTGCCTGGACGGGGCTAAGGAGCGAGCAGTACTTC

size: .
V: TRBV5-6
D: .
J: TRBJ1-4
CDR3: CASSPQWGFEGPTNEKLFF
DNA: TGTGCCAGCAGCCCACAGTGGGGGTTTGAGGGCCCAACTAATGAAAAACTGTTTTTT

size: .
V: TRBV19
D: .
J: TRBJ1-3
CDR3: CASINRYRANGNTIYF
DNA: TGTGCCAGTATCAATAGGTACAGGGCTAATGGAAACACCATATATTTT

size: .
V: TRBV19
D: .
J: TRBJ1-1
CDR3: CASSYLGERTEAFF
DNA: TGTGCCAGTAGTTATCTGGGGGAGCGGACTGAAGCTTTCTTT

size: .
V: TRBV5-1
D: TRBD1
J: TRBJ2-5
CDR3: CASSLDGQGLGTQYF
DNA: TGCGCCAGCAGCTTGGACGGACAGGGGTTGGGGACCCAGTACTTC

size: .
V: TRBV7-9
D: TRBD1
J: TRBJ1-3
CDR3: CASSRTGGSGNTIYF
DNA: TGTGCCAGCAGCAGGACAGGGGGCTCTGGAAACACCATATATTTT

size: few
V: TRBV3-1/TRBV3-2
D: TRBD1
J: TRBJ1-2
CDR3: CASSLTGTGGYGYTF
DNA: TGTGCCAGCAGTCTTACCGGGACAGGGGGCTATGGCTACACCTTC

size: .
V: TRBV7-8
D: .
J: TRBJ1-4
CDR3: CASSLTPRQATNEKLFF
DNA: TGTGCCAGCAGCTTAACTCCCAGACAGGCAACTAATGAAAAACTGTTTTTT

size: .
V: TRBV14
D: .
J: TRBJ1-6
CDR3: CASSGQTDASPLHF
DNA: TGTGCCAGCAGCGGGCAGACGGATGCTTCACCCCTCCACTTT

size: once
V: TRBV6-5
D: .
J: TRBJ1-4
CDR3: CASSYLGATNEKLFF
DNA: TGTGCCAGCAGTTACCTAGGGGCAACTAATGAAAAACTGTTTTTT

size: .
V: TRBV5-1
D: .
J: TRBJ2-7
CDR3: CASSLSVNYEQYF
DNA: TGCGCCAGCAGCTTGAGTGTCAACTACGAGCAGTACTTC

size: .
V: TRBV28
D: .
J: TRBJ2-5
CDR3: CASSLGGQQETQYF
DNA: TGTGCCAGCAGTTTGGGTGGCCAGCAAGAGACCCAGTACTTC

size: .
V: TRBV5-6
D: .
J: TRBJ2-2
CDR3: CASSFGNTGELFF
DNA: TGTGCCAGCAGCTTCGGTAACACCGGGGAGCTGTTTTTT

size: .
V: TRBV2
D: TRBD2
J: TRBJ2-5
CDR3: CASSWTSGRARETQYF
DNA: TGTGCCAGCAGCTGGACTAGCGGGAGGGCGAGAGAGACCCAGTACTTC

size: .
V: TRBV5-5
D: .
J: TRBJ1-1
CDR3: CASSSRSGSGRTFEAFF
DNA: TGTGCCAGCAGTTCGAGGTCGGGGTCAGGTCGCACGTTTGAAGCTTTCTTT

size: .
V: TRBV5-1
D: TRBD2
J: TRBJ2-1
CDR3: CASSLVAGGYNEQFF
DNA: TGCGCCAGCAGCTTGGTAGCGGGAGGGTACAATGAGCAGTTCTTC

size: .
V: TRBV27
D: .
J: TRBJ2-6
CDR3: CASSFLEVSGANVLTF
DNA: TGTGCCAGCAGTTTTCTTGAGGTTTCTGGGGCCAACGTCCTGACTTTC

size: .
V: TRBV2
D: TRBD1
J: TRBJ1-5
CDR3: CASRGDRAGQPQHF
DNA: TGTGCCAGCAGGGGGGACAGGGCTGGTCAGCCCCAGCATTTT

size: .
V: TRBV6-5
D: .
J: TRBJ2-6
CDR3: CASTTVSGANVLTF
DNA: TGTGCCAGCACGACAGTCTCTGGGGCCAACGTCCTGACTTTC

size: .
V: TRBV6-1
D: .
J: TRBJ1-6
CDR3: CASSEQEVKSPLHF
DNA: TGTGCCAGCAGTGAACAAGAAGTCAAGTCACCCCTCCACTTT

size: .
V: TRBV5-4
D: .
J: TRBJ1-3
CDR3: CASSKRGSYGNTIYF
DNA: TGTGCCAGCAGCAAACGAGGGAGTTACGGAAACACCATATATTTT

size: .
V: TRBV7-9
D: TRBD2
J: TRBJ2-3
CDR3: CASSDPGRGSSTDTQYF
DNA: TGTGCCAGCAGCGACCCGGGCCGCGGGAGTTCGACAGATACGCAGTATTTT

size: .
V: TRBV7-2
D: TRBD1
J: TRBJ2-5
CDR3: CASSRRTGKRETQYF
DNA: TGTGCCAGCAGCCGCCGGACAGGGAAGAGAGAGACCCAGTACTTC

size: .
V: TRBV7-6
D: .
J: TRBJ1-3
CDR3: CASSLDVPTQSGNTIYF
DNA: TGTGCCAGCAGCTTAGATGTGCCCACGCAATCTGGAAACACCATATATTTT

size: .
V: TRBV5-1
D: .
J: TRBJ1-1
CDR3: CASTLGGYTEAFF
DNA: TGCGCCAGCACCCTAGGGGGGTACACTGAAGCTTTCTTT

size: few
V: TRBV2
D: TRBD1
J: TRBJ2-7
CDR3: CASRRTGGSYEQYF
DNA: TGTGCCAGCAGACGGACAGGGGGCTCCTACGAGCAGTACTTC

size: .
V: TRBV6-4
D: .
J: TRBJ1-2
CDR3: CASSDSRRGRGYTF
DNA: TGTGCCAGCAGTGACTCCAGAAGGGGACGTGGCTACACCTTC

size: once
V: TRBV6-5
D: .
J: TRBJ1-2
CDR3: CASRRENYGYTF
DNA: TGTGCCAGCAGGAGGGAAAACTATGGCTACACCTTC

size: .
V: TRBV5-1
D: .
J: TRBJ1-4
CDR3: CASSLDGNEKLFF
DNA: TGCGCCAGCAGCTTGGACGGAAATGAAAAACTGTTTTTT

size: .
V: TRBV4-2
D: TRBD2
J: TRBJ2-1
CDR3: CASSQVGLGGVEQFF
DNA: TGTGCCAGCAGCCAAGTTGGACTAGGCGGAGTTGAGCAGTTCTTC

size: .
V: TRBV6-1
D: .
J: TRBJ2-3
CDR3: CASSDRSASTDTQYF
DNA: TGTGCCAGCAGTGACAGGTCGGCTAGCACAGATACGCAGTATTTT

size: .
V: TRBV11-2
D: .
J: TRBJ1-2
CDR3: CASSLFAGAYGYTF
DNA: TGTGCCAGCAGCTTATTTGCAGGGGCCTATGGCTACACCTTC

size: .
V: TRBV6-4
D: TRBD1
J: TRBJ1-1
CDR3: CASRPGQGASPSTEAFF
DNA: TGTGCCAGCAGACCCGGACAGGGGGCTTCCCCGAGCACTGAAGCTTTCTTT

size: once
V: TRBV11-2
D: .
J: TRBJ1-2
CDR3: CASSLEKSGAVYGYTF
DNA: TGTGCCAGCAGCTTAGAGAAGTCGGGGGCGGTCTATGGCTACACCTTC

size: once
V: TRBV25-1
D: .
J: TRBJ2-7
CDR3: CASSESWDIQPYEQYF
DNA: TGTGCCAGCAGTGAATCGTGGGACATACAGCCCTACGAGCAGTACTTC

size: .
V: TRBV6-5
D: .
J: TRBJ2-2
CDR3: CASSYLSTNTGELFF
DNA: TGTGCCAGCAGTTATCTGAGTACGAACACCGGGGAGCTGTTTTTT

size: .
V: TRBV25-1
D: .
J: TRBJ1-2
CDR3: CASSESWVGYTF
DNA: TGTGCCAGCAGTGAATCATGGGTTGGCTACACCTTC

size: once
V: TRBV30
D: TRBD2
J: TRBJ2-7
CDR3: CAWISRLAGNDEQYF
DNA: TGTGCCTGGATCTCGAGACTAGCGGGGAACGACGAGCAGTACTTC

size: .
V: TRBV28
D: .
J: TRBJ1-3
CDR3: CASSFARALGNTIYF
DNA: TGTGCCAGCAGTTTTGCACGCGCCCTTGGAAACACCATATATTTT

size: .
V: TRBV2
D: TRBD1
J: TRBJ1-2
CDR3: CASRVGQGYGYTF
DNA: TGTGCCAGCAGGGTAGGACAGGGCTATGGCTACACCTTC

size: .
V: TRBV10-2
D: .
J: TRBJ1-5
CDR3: CASSSSLNQPQHF
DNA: TGCGCCAGCAGTTCCTCGTTAAATCAGCCCCAGCATTTT

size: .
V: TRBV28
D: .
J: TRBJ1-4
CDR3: CASNGHIVATNEKLFF
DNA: TGTGCCAGCAACGGACACATAGTTGCAACTAATGAAAAACTGTTTTTT

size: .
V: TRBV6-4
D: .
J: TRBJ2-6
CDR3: CASSDSVEANVLTF
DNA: TGTGCCAGCAGTGACTCCGTGGAAGCCAACGTCCTGACTTTC